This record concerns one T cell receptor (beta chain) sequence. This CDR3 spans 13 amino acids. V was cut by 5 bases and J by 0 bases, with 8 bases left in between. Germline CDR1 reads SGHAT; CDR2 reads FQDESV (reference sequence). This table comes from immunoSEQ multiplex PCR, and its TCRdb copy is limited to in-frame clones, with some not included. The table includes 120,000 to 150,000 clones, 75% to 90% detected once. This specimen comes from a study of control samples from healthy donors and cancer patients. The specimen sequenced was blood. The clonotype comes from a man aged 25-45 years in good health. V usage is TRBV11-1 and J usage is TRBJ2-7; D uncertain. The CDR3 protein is CASSQTSSYEQYF. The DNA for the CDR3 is TGTGCCAGCAGCCAGACATCCTCCTACGAGCAGTACTTC.